This passage covers 20 T cell receptor beta chains from one sample sequenced in a study of PD-1 blockade in classical Hodgkin lymphoma. Time point indicated: cycle 4 day 1 (C4D1), after five to seven weeks of nivolumab. In every patient, relapse followed autologous stem cell transplantation, while exposure to brentuximab vedotin differed. Profiling relied on immunoSEQ multiplex PCR, and the TCRdb table lists in-frame clones only, not all of them. This table has about 46,000 clones, about 76% appearing once. Sequenced here: peripheral blood mononuclear cells (PBMCs), sampled before the fourth cycle of nivolumab. These receptors were collected from a human donor with classical Hodgkin lymphoma.

The V and J genes are TRBV7-6 and TRBJ2-1; 8 bases are shared with TRBD2. The CDR3 covers 16 residues. From germline, CDR1 is SGHVS and CDR2 FNYEAQ. J gave up 3 bases and V 5 bases, and 9 bases lay outside the gene matches. The CDR3 DNA reads as TGTGCCAGCAGCCCGGGACTAGGAAAGAACTACAATGAGCAGTTCTTC. Translation: CASSPGLGKNYNEQFF.

Regarding this clone: A single base is all that separates this from a far larger clone, so a read error is likely. The chain recombines TRBV5-1 with TRBJ2-5; TRBD2 might be the D (6 bases). CDR1 SGHRS and CDR2 YFSETQ come from the germline V gene. Trimming removed 3 bases at V and 5 bases at J, with 17 bases between. This CDR3 has 15 amino acids. The CDR3 region has the DNA TGCGCCAGCAGCTACCTCGGGAGAGGGGAGGAGACCCAGTACTTC. It translates to CASSYLGRGEETQYF.

This clone was seen just once. V is TRBV7-8 and J is TRBJ1-1, with 10 nucleotides matching TRBD1. CDR3 length: 14 amino acids. The junction had 0 bases not matched to a gene; V was cut back by 4 bases and J by 1 base. Germline V gene sequence: CDR1 SGHVS, CDR2 FQNEAQ. The CDR3 loop reads CASSWTGGNTEAFF. In DNA form, the CDR3 reads TGTGCCAGCAGCTGGACAGGGGGGAACACTGAAGCTTTCTTT.

For the CDR3, the DNA is TGTGCCAGCAGCTGGGGGGACAGGGACTATGGCTACACCTTC. Its protein is CASSWGDRDYGYTF. This chain connects TRBV7-9 to TRBJ1-2; 9 bases are a match to TRBD1. After removal of 4 bases from V and 3 bases from J, the junction contained 3 bases not matched to a gene. This CDR3 spans 14 amino acids. Germline CDR1 and CDR2: SEHNR and FQNEAQ (reference sequence).

The chain has TRBV7-2 and TRBJ2-7; 10 bases are a match to TRBD2. This CDR3 region has 15 residues. Looked up from germline, CDR1 is SGHTA and CDR2 is FQGNSA. After removal of 3 bases from V and 9 bases from J, the junction contained 11 bases not matched to a gene. The CDR3, as DNA: TGTGCCAGCAGCTTTCTAGCGGGAGTACTAGGTGGGCAGTACTTC. Translation: CASSFLAGVLGGQYF.

V usage is TRBV19 and J usage is TRBJ2-3; tentatively, D is TRBD1 (6 bases). Trimming pared 5 bases from V and 6 bases from J, leaving 15 bases between. This CDR3 spans 14 amino acids. Germline V gene data show CDR1 as LNHDA and CDR2 as SQIVND (reference sequence). The CDR3 is CASSRQEKRDTQYF. CDR3 sequence (DNA): TGTGCCAGTAGTCGACAGGAAAAAAGGGATACGCAGTATTTT.

The V and J genes are TRBV2 and TRBJ1-5; 7 positions match TRBD1. The CDR3 has 17 residues. The V gene's germline CDR1 is SNHLY and CDR2 FYNNEI. V trimming: 7 bases; J trimming: 1 base; junction bases outside the gene matches: 13. DNA of the CDR3: TGTGCCAGCACCTTCGAGACAGGGCCAGGGAGCAATCAGCCCCAGCATTTT. This codes for CASTFETGPGSNQPQHF.

This clone has only a few counts. The V gene is TRBV6-5, the J gene TRBJ2-7; D is uncertain. The ends were cut back, 7 bases at V and 4 bases at J, with 14 bases in the middle. The CDR3 spans 13 residues. Germline CDR1 and CDR2: MNHEY and SVGAGI. The CDR3 nucleotides read TGTGCCAGCACCAACGCTGGGGTTTACGAGCAGTACTTC. This encodes CASTNAGVYEQYF.

This clone was observed a handful of times. The V call is TRBV27, the J call TRBJ2-7; weak D call: TRBD1 (6 bases). Germline V lookup: CDR1 MNHEY, CDR2 SMNVEV (reference sequence). The CDR3 totals 14 residues. V lost 6 bases to trimming and J lost 0 bases, with 12 bases between them. CDR3 nucleotide sequence: TGTGCCAGCAGGTGGGACATTTTCTCCTACGAGCAGTACTTC. It is translated as CASRWDIFSYEQYF.

This clone has just a few counts. The J gene is TRBJ1-2, the V gene TRBV6-5, with 9 bases identical to TRBD1. V gave up 6 bases and J gave up 6 bases; unmatched junction bases: 8. From germline, CDR1 is MNHEY and CDR2 SVGAGI. The CDR3 is 14 residues long. CDR3 protein: CASSYGTGYDGYTF. For the CDR3, the DNA is TGTGCCAGCAGCTATGGGACAGGGTACGATGGCTACACCTTC.

With respect to this clone: The same CDR3 also results from other DNA sequences found in this sample. V gene TRBV15 combines with J gene TRBJ1-1; unclear D gene. The V gene's germline CDR1 is LNHNV and CDR2 YYDKDF (reference sequence). Trimming removed 4 bases at V and 3 bases at J, with 6 bases between. CDR3 size: 12 residues. This CDR3 reads CATSTGYTEAFF. CDR3 coding DNA: TGTGCCACCAGCACCGGTTACACTGAAGCTTTCTTT.

The chain combines TRBV6-5 with TRBJ1-1, with D perhaps matching TRBD1 (5 bases). The CDR3 is 15 residues long. The V end was cut by 4 bases, the J end by 6 bases, with 18 bases between. Per the germline V gene, CDR1 is MNHEY and CDR2 is SVGAGI. The CDR3 nucleotides read TGTGCCAGCAGTTTCGCGGGGGGATACCGAGCTGAAGCTTTCTTT. Translation: CASSFAGGYRAEAFF.

The chain joins TRBV11-2 to TRBJ1-4; D remains ambiguous. From germline, CDR1 is SGHAT and CDR2 FQNNGV. The length of the CDR3 is 12 residues. V was shortened by 5 bases and J by 13 bases, with 14 bases between the two germline ends. CDR3 sequence: CASSVTGRGLFF. The CDR3 DNA is TGTGCCAGCAGCGTAACCGGGAGAGGACTGTTTTTT.

This clone was detected only a few times. This chain links TRBV11-2 with TRBJ2-1; maybe TRBD1 (6 bases). The V gene lost 6 bases and the J gene lost 5 bases, with 14 bases spanning the gap. Germline V gene data show CDR1 as SGHAT and CDR2 as FQNNGV. The CDR3 spans 14 residues. The CDR3 protein is CASSFDRTNNEQFF. CDR3 DNA: TGTGCCAGCAGTTTTGACAGGACCAACAATGAGCAGTTCTTC.

The chain uses TRBV18 and TRBJ2-7; maybe TRBD1 (5 bases). The V gene's germline CDR1 is KGHSH and CDR2 LQKENI. CDR3 length equals 14 residues. Trimming pared 3 bases from V and 7 bases from J, leaving 16 bases between. CDR3 sequence: CASSPTVGIQEQYF. CDR3 DNA sequence: TGTGCCAGCTCACCGACAGTTGGGATCCAAGAGCAGTACTTC.

This clone was seen a single time. J is TRBJ2-7 and V is TRBV28; no reliable D call. Trimming took 2 bases from V and 7 from J, leaving 12 bases between them. The CDR3 loop spans 13 amino acids. Germline V gives CDR1 MDHEN, CDR2 SYDVKM. The CDR3 DNA is TGTGCCAGCAGTTTAGTAGGGAATAGGGAGCAGTACTTC. It specifies CASSLVGNREQYF.

The rearrangement uses TRBV7-3 and TRBJ2-7, with TRBD1 as a possible D gene (5 bases). CDR1 is SGHTA and CDR2 is FQGTGA in the germline V gene. The V gene lost 5 bases and the J gene lost 3 bases, with 17 bases spanning the gap. This CDR3 spans 15 amino acids. The CDR3 bases are TGTGCCAGCAGCCTCGGCCCCCCAGGGATCTACGAGCAGTACTTC. Its translation is CASSLGPPGIYEQYF. Full variable domain (rest looked up from reference TRBV7-3 and TRBJ2-7): GAGVSQTPSNKVTEKGKYVELRCDPISGHTALYWYRQSLGQGPEFLIYFQGTGAADDSGLPNDRFFAVRPEGSVSTLKIQRTERGDSAVYLCASSLGPPGIYEQYFGPGTRLTVT.

V gene TRBV4-1 combines with J gene TRBJ2-2; TRBD2 aligns across 7 bases. CDR1 MGHRA and CDR2 YSYEKL come from the germline V gene. The length of the CDR3 is 15 residues. The trim removed 3 bases at V and 5 bases at J, leaving 6 bases unmatched. As DNA, the CDR3 is TGCGCCAGCAGCCACGCCAGGGAGGGGACCGGGGAGCTGTTTTTT. Protein product: CASSHAREGTGELFF.

Only one count was recorded for this clone. This chain links TRBV2 with TRBJ2-3; D is uncertain. Trimming left V 3 bases short and J 0 bases short, with 1 base between. In germline, CDR1 is SNHLY, CDR2 FYNNEI. The CDR3 spans 12 residues. The CDR3 bases are TGTGCCAGCAGTGACAGCACAGATACGCAGTATTTT. Residues: CASSDSTDTQYF.

The chain combines TRBV5-4 with TRBJ2-3, with D tentatively TRBD2 (6 bases). V was cut by 5 bases and J by 4 bases, with 14 bases left in between. This CDR3 has 14 residues. CDR1 SGHNT and CDR2 YYREEE come from the germline V gene (reference sequence). This CDR3 is CASRSTREADTQYF. The CDR3, as DNA: TGTGCCAGCAGGTCGACAAGGGAGGCAGATACGCAGTATTTT.